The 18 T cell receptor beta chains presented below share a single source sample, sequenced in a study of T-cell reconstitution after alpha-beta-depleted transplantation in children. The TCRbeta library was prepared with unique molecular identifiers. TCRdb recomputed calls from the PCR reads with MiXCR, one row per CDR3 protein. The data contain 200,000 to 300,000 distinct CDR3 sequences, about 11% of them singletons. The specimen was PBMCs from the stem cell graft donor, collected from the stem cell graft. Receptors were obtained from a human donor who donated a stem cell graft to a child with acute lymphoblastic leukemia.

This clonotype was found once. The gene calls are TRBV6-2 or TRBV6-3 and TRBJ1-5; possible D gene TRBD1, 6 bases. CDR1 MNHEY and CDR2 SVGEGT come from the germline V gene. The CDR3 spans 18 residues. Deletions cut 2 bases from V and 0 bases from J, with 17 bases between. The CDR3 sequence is CASSYGQGRFYSNQPQHF. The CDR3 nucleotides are TGTGCCAGCAGTTACGGGCAGGGGCGATTTTATAGCAATCAGCCCCAGCATTTT.

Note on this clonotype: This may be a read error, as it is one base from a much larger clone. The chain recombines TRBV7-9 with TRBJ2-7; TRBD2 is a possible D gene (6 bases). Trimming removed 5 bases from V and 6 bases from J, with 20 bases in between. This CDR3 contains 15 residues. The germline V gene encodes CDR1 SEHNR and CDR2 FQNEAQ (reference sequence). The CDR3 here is CASSNTGTYASEQYF. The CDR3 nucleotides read TGTGCCAGCAGCAATACCGGGACTTACGCCTCCGAGCAGTACTTC.

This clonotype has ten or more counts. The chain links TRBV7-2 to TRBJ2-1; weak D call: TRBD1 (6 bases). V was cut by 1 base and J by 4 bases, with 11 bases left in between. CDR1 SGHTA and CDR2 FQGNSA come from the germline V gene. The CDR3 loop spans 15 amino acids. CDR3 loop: CASSLGTDFYNEQFF. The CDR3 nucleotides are TGTGCCAGCAGCTTAGGGACAGATTTTTACAATGAGCAGTTCTTC.

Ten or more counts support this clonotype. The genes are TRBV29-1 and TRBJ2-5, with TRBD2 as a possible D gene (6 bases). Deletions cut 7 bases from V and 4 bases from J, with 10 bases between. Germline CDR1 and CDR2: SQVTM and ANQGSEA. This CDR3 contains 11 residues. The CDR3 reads CSALGGETQYF. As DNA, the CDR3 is TGCAGCGCATTGGGGGGAGAGACCCAGTACTTC. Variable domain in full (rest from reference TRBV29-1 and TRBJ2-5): SAVISQKPSRDICQRGTSLTIQCQVDSQVTMMFWYRQQPGQSLTLIATANQGSEATYESGFVIDKFPISRPNLTFSTLTVSNMSPEDSSIYLCSALGGETQYFGPGTRLLVL.

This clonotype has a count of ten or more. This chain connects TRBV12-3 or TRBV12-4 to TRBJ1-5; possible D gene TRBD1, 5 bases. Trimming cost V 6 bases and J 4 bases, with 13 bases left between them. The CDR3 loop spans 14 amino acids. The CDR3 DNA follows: TGTGCCAGCAGGGGACCTCTGGGGAATCAGCCCCAGCATTTT. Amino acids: CASRGPLGNQPQHF.

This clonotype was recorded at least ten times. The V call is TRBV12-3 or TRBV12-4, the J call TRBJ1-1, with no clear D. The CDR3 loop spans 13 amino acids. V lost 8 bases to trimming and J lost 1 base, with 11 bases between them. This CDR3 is CASSFGRNTEAFF. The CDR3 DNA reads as TGTGCCAGCTCCTTCGGGCGGAACACTGAAGCTTTCTTT.

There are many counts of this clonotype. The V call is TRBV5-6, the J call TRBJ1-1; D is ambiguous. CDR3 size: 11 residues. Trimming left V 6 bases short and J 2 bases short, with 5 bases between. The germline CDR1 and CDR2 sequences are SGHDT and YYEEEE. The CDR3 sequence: CASTFNTEAFF. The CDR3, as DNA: TGTGCCAGCACCTTCAACACTGAAGCTTTCTTT. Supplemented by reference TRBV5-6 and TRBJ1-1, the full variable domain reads DAGVTQSPTHLIKTRGQQVTLRCSPKSGHDTVSWYQQALGQGPQFIFQYYEEEERQRGNFPDRFSGHQFPNYSSELNVNALLLGDSALYLCASTFNTEAFFGQGTRLTVV.

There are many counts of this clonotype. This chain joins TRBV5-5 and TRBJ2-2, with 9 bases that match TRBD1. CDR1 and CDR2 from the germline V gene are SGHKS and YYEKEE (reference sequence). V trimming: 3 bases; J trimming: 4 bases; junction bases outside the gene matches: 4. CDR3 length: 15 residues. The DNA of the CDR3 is TGTGCCAGCAGCTGGGGACAGGGCTTCACCGGGGAGCTGTTTTTT. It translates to CASSWGQGFTGELFF.

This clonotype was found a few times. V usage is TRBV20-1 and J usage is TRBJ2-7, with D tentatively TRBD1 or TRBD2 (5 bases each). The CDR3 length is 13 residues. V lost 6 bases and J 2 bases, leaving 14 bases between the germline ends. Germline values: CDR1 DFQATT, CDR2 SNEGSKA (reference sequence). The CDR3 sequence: CSALTGQTYEQYF. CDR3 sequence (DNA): TGCAGTGCCTTAACGGGGCAGACCTACGAGCAGTACTTC.

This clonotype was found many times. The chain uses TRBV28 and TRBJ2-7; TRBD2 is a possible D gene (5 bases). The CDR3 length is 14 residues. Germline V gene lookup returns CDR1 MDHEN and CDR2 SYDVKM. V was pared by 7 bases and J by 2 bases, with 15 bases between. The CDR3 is CASTPGSKPYEQYF. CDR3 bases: TGTGCCAGCACTCCGGGGAGCAAACCCTACGAGCAGTACTTC. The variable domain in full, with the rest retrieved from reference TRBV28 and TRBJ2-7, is DVKVTQSSRYLVKRTGEKVFLECVQDMDHENMFWYRQDPGLGLRLIYFSYDVKMKEKGDIPEGYSVSREKKERFSLILESASTNQTSMYLCASTPGSKPYEQYFGPGTRLTVT.

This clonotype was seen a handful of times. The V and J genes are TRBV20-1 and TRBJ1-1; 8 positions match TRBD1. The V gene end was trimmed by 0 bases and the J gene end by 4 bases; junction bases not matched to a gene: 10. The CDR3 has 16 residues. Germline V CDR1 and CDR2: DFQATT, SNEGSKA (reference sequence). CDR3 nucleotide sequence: TGCAGTGCTAGAGATCCCAGGGGGCCGGAGGGCACTGAAGCTTTCTTT. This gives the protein CSARDPRGPEGTEAFF.

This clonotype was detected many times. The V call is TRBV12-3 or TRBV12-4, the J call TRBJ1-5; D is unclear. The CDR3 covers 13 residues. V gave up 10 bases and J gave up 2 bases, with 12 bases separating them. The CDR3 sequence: CAIMKGGNQPQHF. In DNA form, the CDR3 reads TGTGCCATCATGAAGGGAGGCAATCAGCCCCAGCATTTT.

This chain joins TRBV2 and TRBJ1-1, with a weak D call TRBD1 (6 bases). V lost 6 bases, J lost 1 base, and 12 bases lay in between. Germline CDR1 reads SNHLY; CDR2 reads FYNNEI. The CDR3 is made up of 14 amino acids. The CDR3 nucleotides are TGTGCCAGCAGCAGAAGGGGGGCGAACACTGAAGCTTTCTTT. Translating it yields CASSRRGANTEAFF.

The CDR3 here is CASSAGGQYNEQFF. For the CDR3, the DNA is TGCGCCAGCAGCGCGGGAGGCCAATACAATGAGCAGTTCTTC. This sequence joins TRBV5-1 and TRBJ2-1, with TRBD2 matching over 8 bases. J gave up 4 bases and V 4 bases, and 4 bases lay outside the gene matches. The CDR3 runs 14 residues. Germline V gene sequence: CDR1 SGHRS, CDR2 YFSETQ.

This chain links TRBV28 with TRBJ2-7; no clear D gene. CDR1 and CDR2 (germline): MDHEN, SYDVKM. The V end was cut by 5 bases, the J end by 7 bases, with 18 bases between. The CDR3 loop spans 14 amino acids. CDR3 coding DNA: TGTGCCAGCAGTATGGTAGACACCTCTTCTGAGCAGTACTTC. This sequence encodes CASSMVDTSSEQYF. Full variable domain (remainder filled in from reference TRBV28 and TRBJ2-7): DVKVTQSSRYLVKRTGEKVFLECVQDMDHENMFWYRQDPGLGLRLIYFSYDVKMKEKGDIPEGYSVSREKKERFSLILESASTNQTSMYLCASSMVDTSSEQYFGPGTRLTVT.

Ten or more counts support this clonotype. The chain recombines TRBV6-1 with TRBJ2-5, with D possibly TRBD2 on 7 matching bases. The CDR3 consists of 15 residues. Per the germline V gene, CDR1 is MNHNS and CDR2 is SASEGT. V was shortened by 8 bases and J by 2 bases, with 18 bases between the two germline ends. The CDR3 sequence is CASRTIRGAQETQYF. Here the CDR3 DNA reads TGTGCCAGCCGGACCATCCGGGGGGCTCAAGAGACCCAGTACTTC.

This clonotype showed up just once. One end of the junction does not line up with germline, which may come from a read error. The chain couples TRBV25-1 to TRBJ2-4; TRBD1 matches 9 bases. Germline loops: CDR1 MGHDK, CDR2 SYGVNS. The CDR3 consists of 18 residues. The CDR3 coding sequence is TGTGCCAGCAGTGGCGGGACAGGGATTCAACTAGCCAATAACATTCAGTACTTC. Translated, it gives CASSGGTGIQLANNIQYF.

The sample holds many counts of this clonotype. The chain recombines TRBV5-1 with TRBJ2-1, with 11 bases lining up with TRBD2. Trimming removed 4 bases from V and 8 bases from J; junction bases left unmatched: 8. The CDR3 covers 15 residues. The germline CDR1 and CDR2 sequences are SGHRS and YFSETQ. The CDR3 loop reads CASSTTSGSGYEQFF. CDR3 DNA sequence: TGCGCCAGCAGCACCACTAGCGGGAGTGGCTATGAGCAGTTCTTC.